Listed below are T cell receptor beta chains from one sample, sequenced in a study of vaccination and CD4 T cells after COVID-19. These TCRs' antigens remain unknown. TCRdb reprocessed the PCR reads via MiXCR and lists one record per CDR3 protein. Of 11,000 to 15,000 distinct CDR3 sequences in the sample, 43% were seen once. Sequenced: cultured CD4+ T cells from blood. The receptors stem from a human donor with COVID-19. Each CDR3 is given with its conserved first and last residue.

v_call,j_call,cdr3_aa
TRBV5-1,TRBJ2-7,CASSGEDRRSEQYF
TRBV12-3/TRBV12-4,TRBJ1-6,CASSFLTGYNSPLHF
TRBV20-1,TRBJ1-3,CSAPTASGNTIYF
TRBV19,TRBJ1-5,CASRARRGPNQPQHF
TRBV19,TRBJ1-5,CATQAGVHQPQHF
TRBV5-4,TRBJ2-7,CASSFVIGGTYEQYF
TRBV12-3/TRBV12-4,TRBJ1-2,CASRTTGALGYGYTF
TRBV6-2/TRBV6-3,TRBJ1-2,CASSYPGQGGADYGYTF
TRBV7-7,TRBJ1-5,CASSSPIPRPGHPFSNQPQHF
TRBV24-1,TRBJ1-4,CATSDFQGELFF
TRBV25-1,TRBJ1-5,CASSGSGSRQPQHF
TRBV7-2,TRBJ1-2,CASSRGQGEYGYTF
TRBV7-2,TRBJ1-6,CASSLGSRFGSPLHF
TRBV19,TRBJ2-3,CASSSRPSTDTQYF
TRBV5-1,TRBJ2-5,CASSRPVGQGQETQYF
TRBV29-1,TRBJ2-2,CSVRGQPNTGELFF
TRBV25-1,TRBJ2-1,CASSGQQVSYNEQFF
TRBV6-1,TRBJ2-7,CASSEQLLAGGVMVYEQYF